This TCR beta chain was observed in a study of blood T cell repertoires in COVID-19. For the study at large: Acute-phase and convalescent COVID-19 samples originated in the United States, Italy and Spain.

Symptom resolution, clearance, or two negative PCRs marked donors in Cohort 3 as recovered. Per the study methods: Quantification of nucleated cells was approximated via reference gene primer amplification. Sequencing was performed with immunoSEQ multiplex PCR; in TCRdb, only in-frame clones are kept and a portion is missing. D and trimming were read from the DNA, whereas the V and J calls and clone size are those reported in that table. The sample includes around 250,000 clones, around 89% of them seen just once. The ends lost 6 bases at V and 3 bases at J; junction bases unmatched: 4. The CDR3 is 16 amino acids. The germline V gene has CDR1 MDHEN and CDR2 SYDVKM.

This TCR came from a woman in her 30s who had recovered from COVID-19. Material for sequencing was PBMCs or T cells enriched from blood (not recorded which). The rearrangement joins TRBV28 to TRBJ2-1, with TRBD2 identical over 14 bases. CDR3 loop: CASSGTSGGLYNEQFF. CDR3 DNA: TGTGCCAGCAGCGGGACTAGCGGGGGCCTCTACAATGAGCAGTTCTTC.